This is a list of T cell receptor beta chains from one sample in a study of blood T cell repertoires in COVID-19. Sequencing was performed with immunoSEQ multiplex PCR; in TCRdb, only in-frame clones are kept and a portion is missing. The profile shows around 300,000 clones, 70% to 90% of them singletons. The sample comprised peripheral blood. The receptors were sampled from a woman aged 50 to 60 with active or convalescent COVID-19. CDR3s include the opening cysteine and the closing phenylalanine or tryptophan. D genes are given only for firm matches. A clone size is listed for some rows: how often the clone was seen (once, few, many), or a class if it is expanded.

TRBD2	.	TRBV19	TRBJ2-1	CASSTSASGRAFANEQFF	TGTGCCAGTAGTACCTCAGCTAGCGGGAGGGCCTTTGCCAATGAGCAGTTCTTC
TRBD2	few	TRBV27	TRBJ2-7	CASTQSGREGEQYF	TGTGCCAGTACCCAAAGCGGGAGAGAAGGCGAGCAGTACTTC
TRBD2	.	TRBV5-1	TRBJ2-1	CASSAMTSGSFNEQFF	TGCGCCAGCAGCGCCATGACTAGCGGGAGTTTCAATGAGCAGTTCTTC
.	once	TRBV12-3/TRBV12-4	TRBJ2-7	CASSIVSYEQYF	TGTGCCAGCAGTATCGTGAGCTACGAGCAGTACTTC
TRBD1	.	TRBV7-8	TRBJ1-5	CASSLQSLLHLRDRGGKPQHF	TGTGCCAGCAGCTTACAAAGCCTTTTACATTTGCGGGACAGGGGTGGAAAACCCCAGCATTTT
.	.	TRBV6-1	TRBJ2-5	CASSERDLWETQYF	TGTGCCAGCAGTGAGCGGGATCTATGGGAGACCCAGTACTTC
.	.	TRBV27	TRBJ1-5	CASSSDRYSNQPQHF	TGTGCCAGCAGTTCTGACAGATATAGCAATCAGCCCCAGCATTTT
TRBD2	few	TRBV7-7	TRBJ2-1	CASSLGLAESYEQFF	TGTGCCAGCAGCTTAGGACTAGCGGAAAGCTATGAGCAGTTCTTC
.	.	TRBV6-6	TRBJ2-1	CASSTQPGNGDEQFF	TGTGCCAGCAGTACCCAACCCGGTAACGGGGATGAGCAGTTCTTC
.	.	TRBV15	TRBJ2-7	CATSRDIGWSSYEQYF	TGTGCCACCAGCAGAGATATTGGGTGGAGCTCCTACGAGCAGTACTTC
.	few	TRBV7-8	TRBJ2-7	CASSFAGYEQYF	TGTGCCAGCAGCTTCGCAGGCTACGAGCAGTACTTC
TRBD1	.	TRBV6-5	TRBJ1-1	CASSGQGLVNTEAFF	TGTGCCAGCAGCGGACAGGGACTGGTGAACACTGAAGCTTTCTTT
.	once	TRBV27	TRBJ1-3	CASSLSSGAGNTIYF	TGTGCCAGCAGTTTATCATCAGGTGCTGGAAACACCATATATTTT
.	.	TRBV20-1	TRBJ1-3	CSASDGGNTIYF	TGCAGTGCTAGTGACGGTGGAAACACCATATATTTT
.	few	TRBV25-1	TRBJ1-3	CASSDSRGGNTIYF	TGTGCCAGCAGTGACTCCAGAGGGGGAAACACCATATATTTT
.	.	TRBV4-2	TRBJ1-1	CASSRGTGEPYTEAFF	TGTGCCAGCAGCCGTGGCACGGGAGAACCATACACTGAAGCTTTCTTT
.	few	TRBV7-9	TRBJ1-3	CASSLGPQGPPSGNTIYF	TGTGCCAGCAGCTTAGGGCCGCAGGGGCCCCCCTCTGGAAACACCATATATTTT
.	.	TRBV19	TRBJ1-5	CASSLRTGISNQPQHF	TGTGCCAGTAGTCTCAGGACGGGGATTAGCAATCAGCCCCAGCATTTT
.	.	TRBV19	TRBJ1-5	CASSMSPGAGQPQHF	TGTGCCAGTAGTATGTCCCCCGGGGCGGGACAGCCCCAGCATTTT
TRBD1	.	TRBV7-2	TRBJ1-2	CASSLMDREAYGYTF	TGTGCCAGCAGCTTAATGGACAGGGAGGCCTATGGCTACACCTTC
TRBD2	.	TRBV15	TRBJ2-5	CATSRVTSGKATQYF	TGTGCCACCAGCAGAGTCACTAGCGGGAAGGCGACCCAGTACTTC
TRBD1	.	TRBV6-5	TRBJ2-3	CASNRDRGRTDTQYF	TGTGCCAGCAACCGGGACAGGGGGCGAACAGATACGCAGTATTTT
.	.	TRBV11-1	TRBJ1-1	CASREPPPVNTEAFF	TGTGCCAGCAGAGAACCCCCGCCGGTGAACACTGAAGCTTTCTTT
TRBD1	.	TRBV11-2	TRBJ2-7	CASSSHRGNEQYF	TGTGCCAGCAGCTCTCACAGGGGGAACGAGCAGTACTTC
TRBD2	few	TRBV7-3	TRBJ2-7	CASSLEGGLYEQYF	TGTGCCAGCAGCTTAGAGGGAGGGCTCTACGAGCAGTACTTC
.	.	TRBV24-1	TRBJ1-1	CATSQQGYTEAFF	TGTGCCACCAGCCAACAGGGTTACACTGAAGCTTTCTTT
.	once	TRBV7-8	TRBJ1-3	CASSFPGVTIYF	TGTGCCAGCAGCTTTCCGGGGGTCACCATATATTTT
.	.	TRBV6-1	TRBJ1-2	CASSEPSGGYTF	TGTGCCAGCAGTGAACCCTCGGGGGGCTACACCTTC
TRBD1	.	TRBV5-1	TRBJ1-6	CASSLDRDRGRGSPLHF	TGCGCCAGCAGCTTGGATAGGGACAGGGGGCGAGGATCACCCCTCCACTTT
TRBD2	.	TRBV11-2	TRBJ2-1	CASSWRLAGEDNEQFF	TGTGCCAGCAGCTGGAGACTAGCGGGAGAGGACAATGAGCAGTTCTTC
TRBD2	.	TRBV19	TRBJ2-1	CASSIDGGRGNEQFF	TGTGCCAGTAGTATAGATGGCGGGAGGGGCAATGAGCAGTTCTTC
.	.	TRBV6-1	TRBJ1-1	CASSEAGGNTEAFF	TGTGCCAGCAGTGAAGCTGGAGGTAACACTGAAGCTTTCTTT
.	few	TRBV5-1	TRBJ1-2	CASSLSGSPGGYTF	TGCGCCAGCAGCTTGTCGGGGTCCCCGGGGGGCTACACCTTC
TRBD1	.	TRBV19	TRBJ1-2	CASSRQGREYGYTF	TGTGCCAGTAGCCGACAGGGCAGGGAGTATGGCTACACCTTC
.	.	TRBV16	TRBJ1-2	CASSQRGILNYGYTF	TGTGCCAGCAGCCAACGGGGAATCCTTAACTATGGCTACACCTTC
.	few	TRBV6-5	TRBJ1-6	CASSYMRDSPLHF	TGTGCCAGCAGTTACATGAGGGATTCACCCCTCCACTTT
.	.	TRBV30	TRBJ1-2	CAWRPQGTNYGYTF	TGTGCCTGGAGGCCTCAGGGGACTAACTATGGCTACACCTTC
TRBD2	.	TRBV18	TRBJ2-1	CASSPSGRGNEQFF	TGTGCCAGCTCGCCGAGCGGGAGGGGGAATGAGCAGTTCTTC
.	once	TRBV3-1/TRBV3-2	TRBJ2-6	CASSQRARGANVLTF	TGTGCCAGCAGCCAGAGGGCTAGAGGGGCCAACGTCCTGACTTTC
TRBD1	few	TRBV4-2	TRBJ1-1	CASSRDRGLNTEAFF	TGTGCCAGCAGCCGGGACAGGGGTCTGAACACTGAAGCTTTCTTT
TRBD1	.	TRBV3-1/TRBV3-2	TRBJ2-1	CASSQHDRANEQFF	TGTGCCAGCAGCCAACATGACAGGGCCAATGAGCAGTTCTTC
.	few	TRBV27	TRBJ1-2	CASSPRAFEGYGYTF	TGTGCCAGCAGTCCGCGGGCCTTCGAGGGCTATGGCTACACCTTC
TRBD1	.	TRBV2	TRBJ1-1	CASSTGQGLTEAFF	TGTGCCAGCAGTACGGGACAGGGGCTCACTGAAGCTTTCTTT
.	few	TRBV19	TRBJ1-2	CASSSRQNLYGYTF	TGTGCCAGTAGTTCCCGACAGAACCTCTATGGCTACACCTTC
.	.	TRBV6-5	TRBJ2-5	CASSYSRSSKTQYF	TGTGCCAGCAGTTACTCGCGTTCTAGTAAGACCCAGTACTTC
.	once	TRBV5-4	TRBJ1-2	CASSFSGTRDGYTF	TGTGCCAGCAGCTTCTCCGGGACACGGGATGGCTACACCTTC
TRBD2	few	TRBV7-2	TRBJ2-1	CASSLDWTSGTNEQFF	TGTGCCAGCAGCTTAGACTGGACTAGCGGGACGAATGAGCAGTTCTTC
.	.	TRBV11-2	TRBJ2-3	CASSWASTDTQYF	TGTGCCAGCAGCTGGGCTAGCACAGATACGCAGTATTTT
.	.	TRBV29-1	TRBJ2-2	CSGGSTGGELFF	TGCAGCGGTGGGAGTACCGGCGGGGAGCTGTTTTTT
.	.	TRBV24-1	TRBJ2-1	CATSEQTSRQFF	TGTGCCACCAGTGAGCAGACAAGCCGGCAGTTCTTC
TRBD1	.	TRBV7-3	TRBJ1-1	CASSLTGDRAAEAFF	TGTGCCAGCAGCTTAACGGGGGACAGGGCGGCTGAAGCTTTCTTT